A selection of T cell receptor beta chains follows, all from one sample in a study of T-cell reconstitution after alpha-beta-depleted transplantation in children. Each CDR3 protein gets one entry after TCRdb re-called the PCR reads with MiXCR. Among 250,000 to 300,000 distinct CDR3 sequences listed, over 7.5% were seen once. Specimen: peripheral blood, collected 360 days after TCRalphabeta/CD19-depleted stem cell transplant. Source of these receptors: a female patient aged 2-10 years who had a stem cell transplant for Fanconi anemia, so the T cells may come from the graft donor. The CDR3 runs from the conserved cysteine through the conserved F or W. Each record gives: clone size, J gene, D gene, V gene, CDR3 DNA, CDR3 protein. The D gene is left open where the match is weak. The size entry is marked missing in some rows and otherwise reads once, few, many or a size class.

- | TRBJ2-2 | - | TRBV7-8 | TGTGCCAGCAGCCGGACCGGCGGGGAGCTGTTTTTT | CASSRTGGELFF
few | TRBJ1-2 | - | TRBV6-1 | TGTGCCAGCAGGCGGTCCAGGGTGCGGGGCTACACCTTC | CASRRSRVRGYTF
many | TRBJ2-5 | - | TRBV2 | TGTGCCAGCAGTGATCCAGGGGAAGAGACCCAGTACTTC | CASSDPGEETQYF
many | TRBJ1-5 | - | TRBV28 | TGTGCCAGCAGTTCTCGGGCCCAGGGTAGTGGCAATCAGCCCCAGCATTTT | CASSSRAQGSGNQPQHF
- | TRBJ1-6 | TRBD1 | TRBV4-2 | TGTGCCAGCAGCCAACAAATTGGACAGGGCCCGAATTCACCCCTCCACTTT | CASSQQIGQGPNSPLHF
few | TRBJ2-5 | TRBD2 | TRBV3-1 | TGTGCCAGCAGCCAGTCACTCGGGGGGGCCGCTGAGACCCAGTACTTC | CASSQSLGGAAETQYF
many | TRBJ2-3 | TRBD2 | TRBV20-1 | TGCAGTGCTAGAGTGAGTGCGGGGGGGCGCCCCGGCACAGATACGCAGTATTTT | CSARVSAGGRPGTDTQYF
many | TRBJ1-1 | - | TRBV15 | TGTGCCACCAGCAAGGTTCTTCGGAACACTGAAGCTTTCTTT | CATSKVLRNTEAFF
many | TRBJ1-2 | TRBD1 | TRBV7-2 | TGTGCCAGCAGCTTAGTGGGACAGGGTGTATATGGCTACACCTTC | CASSLVGQGVYGYTF
many | TRBJ2-1 | TRBD2 | TRBV5-1 | TGCGCCAGCAGCGATCTAGCGGGAGCCCACAATGAGCAGTTCTTC | CASSDLAGAHNEQFF
many | TRBJ2-1 | TRBD2 | TRBV6-2/TRBV6-3 | TGTGCCAGCACCCGAGGGACTATCGAGCAGTTCTTC | CASTRGTIEQFF
many | TRBJ2-1 | - | TRBV5-1 | TGCGCCAGCAGCTTGGGTCTGTCCCATGAGCAGTTCTTC | CASSLGLSHEQFF
many | TRBJ2-5 | - | TRBV24-1 | TGTGCCACCAGTGACTCCCCCGGGGGGACCCAGTACTTC | CATSDSPGGTQYF
- | TRBJ2-1 | - | TRBV2 | TGTGCCAGCAGCCGTTCTAACACCATATCCTACAATGAGCAGTTCTTC | CASSRSNTISYNEQFF
many | TRBJ2-3 | - | TRBV10-1 | TGCGCCAGCAGCCCTGGGACACCAGATACGCAGTATTTT | CASSPGTPDTQYF
many | TRBJ2-7 | - | TRBV29-1 | TGCAGCGTTGAGGTTAGGGTCGGCGAGCAGTACTTC | CSVEVRVGEQYF
many | TRBJ2-1 | TRBD2 | TRBV20-1 | TGCAGTGCTAGACTAGCGGGAGAGGGCAATGAGCAGTTCTTC | CSARLAGEGNEQFF
- | TRBJ1-2 | - | TRBV5-1 | TGCGCCAGCAGGATACAGGTAGACTATGGCTACACCTTC | CASRIQVDYGYTF
- | TRBJ1-5 | - | TRBV27 | TGTGCCAGCAGTTTATCAGGTCCTTATCAGCCCCAGCATTTT | CASSLSGPYQPQHF
few | TRBJ2-1 | TRBD2 | TRBV6-2/TRBV6-3 | TGTGCCAGCAGCGTAGCGGGGTCTGAGCAGTTCTTC | CASSVAGSEQFF
few | TRBJ2-5 | TRBD1 | TRBV6-2/TRBV6-3 | TGTGCCAGCAGTGAGACCGACAGGGGATGGGAGACCCAGTACTTC | CASSETDRGWETQYF
- | TRBJ1-1 | TRBD1 | TRBV7-2 | TGTGCCAGCAGCTCCCGACAGGGAGTGAACACTGAAGCTTTCTTT | CASSSRQGVNTEAFF
many | TRBJ1-5 | - | TRBV28 | TGTGCCAGCAGCTTAGGCGGGAAGCCTTATAGCAATCAGCCCCAGCATTTT | CASSLGGKPYSNQPQHF
many | TRBJ2-1 | - | TRBV3-1 | TGTGCCAGCAGCCAACTCACAGGGCTCTACAATGAGCAGTTCTTC | CASSQLTGLYNEQFF
once | TRBJ2-7 | - | TRBV7-3 | TGTGCCAGCAGCTTATATCAGGAAGACGAGCAGTACTTC | CASSLYQEDEQYF
- | TRBJ2-5 | TRBD2 | TRBV28 | TGTGCCAGCAGTTTCGCGGGGGGCTTCCAAGAGACCCAGTACTTC | CASSFAGGFQETQYF